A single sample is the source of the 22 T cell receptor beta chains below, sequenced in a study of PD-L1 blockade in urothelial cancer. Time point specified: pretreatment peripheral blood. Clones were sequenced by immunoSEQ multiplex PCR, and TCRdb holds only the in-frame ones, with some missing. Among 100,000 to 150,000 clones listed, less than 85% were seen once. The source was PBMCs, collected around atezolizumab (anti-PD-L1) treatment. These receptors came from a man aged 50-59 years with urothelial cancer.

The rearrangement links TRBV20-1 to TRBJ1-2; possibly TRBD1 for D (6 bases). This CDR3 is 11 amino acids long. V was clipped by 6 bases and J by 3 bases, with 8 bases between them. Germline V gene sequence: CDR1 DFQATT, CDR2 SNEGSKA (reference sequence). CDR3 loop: CSATGHYGYTF. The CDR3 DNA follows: TGCAGTGCAACAGGGCACTATGGCTACACCTTC.

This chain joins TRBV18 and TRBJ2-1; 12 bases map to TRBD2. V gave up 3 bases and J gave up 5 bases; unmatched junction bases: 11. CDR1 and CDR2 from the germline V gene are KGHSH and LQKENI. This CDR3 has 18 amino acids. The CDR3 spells CASSPRLAGAFGDNEQFF. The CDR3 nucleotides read TGTGCCAGCTCACCGAGACTAGCGGGAGCTTTCGGCGACAATGAGCAGTTCTTC.

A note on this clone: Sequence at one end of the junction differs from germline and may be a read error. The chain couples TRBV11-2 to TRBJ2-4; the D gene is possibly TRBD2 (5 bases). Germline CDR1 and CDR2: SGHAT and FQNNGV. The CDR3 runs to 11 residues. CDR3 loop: CASSTGLEPIF. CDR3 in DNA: TGTGCCAGCAGCACCGGACTGGAGCCGATCTTC.

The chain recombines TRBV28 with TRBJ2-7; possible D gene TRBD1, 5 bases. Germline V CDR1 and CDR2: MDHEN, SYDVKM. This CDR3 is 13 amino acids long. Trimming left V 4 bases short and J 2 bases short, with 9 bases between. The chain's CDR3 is CASSYDSTYEQYF. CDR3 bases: TGTGCCAGCAGTTATGACAGTACCTACGAGCAGTACTTC.

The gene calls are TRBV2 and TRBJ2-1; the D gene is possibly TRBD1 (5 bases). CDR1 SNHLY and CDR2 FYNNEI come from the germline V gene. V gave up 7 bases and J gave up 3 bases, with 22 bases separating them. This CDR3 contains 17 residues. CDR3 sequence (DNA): TGTGCCAGCAAGTTCGACCAGGGATGGGGTATCTACAATGAGCAGTTCTTC. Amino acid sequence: CASKFDQGWGIYNEQFF.

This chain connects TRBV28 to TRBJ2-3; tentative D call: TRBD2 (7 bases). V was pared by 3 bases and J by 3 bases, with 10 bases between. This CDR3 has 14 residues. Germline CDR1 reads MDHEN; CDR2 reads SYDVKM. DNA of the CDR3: TGTGCCAGCAGTTTGGGGGGGCGAACAGATACGCAGTATTTT. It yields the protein CASSLGGRTDTQYF.

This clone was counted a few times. The CDR3 region has the DNA TGCGCCAGCAGCAACGGACAGATGAGCCTGAACACTGAAGCTTTCTTT. Its translation: CASSNGQMSLNTEAFF. The gene calls are TRBV5-1 and TRBJ1-1; a weak D match, TRBD1 (6 bases). The CDR3 has 16 amino acids. V was pared by 4 bases and J by 0 bases, with 16 bases between. From germline, CDR1 is SGHRS and CDR2 YFSETQ.

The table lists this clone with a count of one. CDR3 loop: CASSRSSGTGLLGYGYTF. For the CDR3, the DNA is TGTGCCAGCAGTCGATCGTCCGGGACAGGCTTACTGGGGTATGGCTACACCTTC. This chain links TRBV27 with TRBJ1-2, with 8 bases fitting TRBD1. This CDR3 contains 18 residues. V gave up 5 bases and J gave up 5 bases; unmatched junction bases: 19. Germline assignment: CDR1 MNHEY and CDR2 SMNVEV (reference sequence).

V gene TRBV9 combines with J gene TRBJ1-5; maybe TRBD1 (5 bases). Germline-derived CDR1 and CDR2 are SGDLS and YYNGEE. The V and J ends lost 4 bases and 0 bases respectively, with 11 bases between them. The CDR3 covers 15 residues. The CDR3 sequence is CASSPGGYSNQPQHF. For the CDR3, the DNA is TGTGCCAGCAGCCCCGGGGGGTATAGCAATCAGCCCCAGCATTTT.

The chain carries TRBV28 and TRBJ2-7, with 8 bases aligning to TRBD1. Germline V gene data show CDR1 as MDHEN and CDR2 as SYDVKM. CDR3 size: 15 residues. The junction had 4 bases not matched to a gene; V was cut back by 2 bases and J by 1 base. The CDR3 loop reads CASSLARGLSYEQYF. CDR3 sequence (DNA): TGTGCCAGCAGTTTAGCCAGGGGGCTTTCCTACGAGCAGTACTTC. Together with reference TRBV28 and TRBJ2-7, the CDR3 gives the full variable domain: DVKVTQSSRYLVKRTGEKVFLECVQDMDHENMFWYRQDPGLGLRLIYFSYDVKMKEKGDIPEGYSVSREKKERFSLILESASTNQTSMYLCASSLARGLSYEQYFGPGTRLTVT.

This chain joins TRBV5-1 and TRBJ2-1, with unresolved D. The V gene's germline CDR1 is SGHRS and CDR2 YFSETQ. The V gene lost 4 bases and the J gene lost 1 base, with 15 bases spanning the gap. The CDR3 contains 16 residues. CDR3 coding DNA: TGCGCCAGCAGCAAAATCCGGCAGGTTTCCTACAATGAGCAGTTCTTC. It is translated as CASSKIRQVSYNEQFF.

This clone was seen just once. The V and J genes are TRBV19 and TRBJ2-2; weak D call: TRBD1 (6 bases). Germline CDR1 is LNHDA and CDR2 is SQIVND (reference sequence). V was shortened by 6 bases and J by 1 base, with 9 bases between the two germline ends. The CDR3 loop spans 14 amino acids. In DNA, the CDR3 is TGTGCCAGTAGGAGGGGGAGGAACACCGGGGAGCTGTTTTTT. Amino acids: CASRRGRNTGELFF. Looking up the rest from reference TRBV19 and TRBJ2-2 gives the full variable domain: DGGITQSPKYLFRKEGQNVTLSCEQNLNHDAMYWYRQDPGQGLRLIYYSQIVNDFQKGDIAEGYSVSREKKESFPLTVTSAQKNPTAFYLCASRRGRNTGELFFGEGSRLTVL.

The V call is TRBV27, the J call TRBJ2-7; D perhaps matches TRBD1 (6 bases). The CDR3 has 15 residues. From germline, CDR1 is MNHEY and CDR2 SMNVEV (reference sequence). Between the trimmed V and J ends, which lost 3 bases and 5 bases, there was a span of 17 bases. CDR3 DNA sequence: TGTGCCAGCAGTTTTCTATCTCAGGGGTTCGACGAGCAGTACTTC. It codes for CASSFLSQGFDEQYF.

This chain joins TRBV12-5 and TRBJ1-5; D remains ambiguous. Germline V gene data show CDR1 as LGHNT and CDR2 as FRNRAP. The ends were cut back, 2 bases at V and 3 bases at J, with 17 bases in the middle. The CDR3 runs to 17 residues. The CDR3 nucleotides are TGTGCTAGTGGTTTGACCCCTTGGCAAATAACCAATCAGCCCCAGCATTTT. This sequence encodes CASGLTPWQITNQPQHF.

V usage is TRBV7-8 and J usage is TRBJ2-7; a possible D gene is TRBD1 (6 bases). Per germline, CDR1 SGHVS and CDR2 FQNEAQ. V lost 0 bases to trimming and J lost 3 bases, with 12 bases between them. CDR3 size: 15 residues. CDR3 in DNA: TGTGCCAGCAGCTTAGCGCCAGGGGATCTCTACGAGCAGTACTTC. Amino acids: CASSLAPGDLYEQYF. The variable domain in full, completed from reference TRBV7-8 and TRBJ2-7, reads GAGVSQSPRYKVAKRGQDVALRCDPISGHVSLFWYQQALGQGPEFLTYFQNEAQLDKSGLPSDRFFAERPEGSVSTLKIQRTQQEDSAVYLCASSLAPGDLYEQYFGPGTRLTVT.

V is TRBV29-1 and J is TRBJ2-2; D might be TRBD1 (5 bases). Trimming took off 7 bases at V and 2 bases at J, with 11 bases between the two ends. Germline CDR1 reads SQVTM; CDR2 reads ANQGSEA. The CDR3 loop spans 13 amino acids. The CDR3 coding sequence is TGCAGCGGACGACAGTTAAACACCGGGGAGCTGTTTTTT. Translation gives CSGRQLNTGELFF.

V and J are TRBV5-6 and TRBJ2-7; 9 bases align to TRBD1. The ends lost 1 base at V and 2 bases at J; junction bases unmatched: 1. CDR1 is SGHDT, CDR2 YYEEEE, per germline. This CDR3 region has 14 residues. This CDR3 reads CASSLRDRAYEQYF. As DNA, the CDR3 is TGTGCCAGCAGCTTGCGGGACAGGGCCTACGAGCAGTACTTC.

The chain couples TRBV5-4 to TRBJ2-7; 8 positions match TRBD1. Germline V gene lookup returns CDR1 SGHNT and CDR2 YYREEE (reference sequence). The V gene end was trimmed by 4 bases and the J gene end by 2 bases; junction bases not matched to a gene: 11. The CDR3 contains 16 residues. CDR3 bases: TGTGCCAGCAGCCGTGGAGGGACAGGACCCCCCTACGAGCAGTACTTC. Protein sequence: CASSRGGTGPPYEQYF. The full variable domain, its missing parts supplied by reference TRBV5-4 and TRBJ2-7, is ETGVTQSPTHLIKTRGQQVTLRCSSQSGHNTVSWYQQALGQGPQFIFQYYREEENGRGNFPPRFSGLQFPNYSSELNVNALELDDSALYLCASSRGGTGPPYEQYFGPGTRLTVT.

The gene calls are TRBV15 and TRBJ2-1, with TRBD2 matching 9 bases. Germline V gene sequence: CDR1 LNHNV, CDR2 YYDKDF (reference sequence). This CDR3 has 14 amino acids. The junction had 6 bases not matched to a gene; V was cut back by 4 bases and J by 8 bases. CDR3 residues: CATSKGTSRYEQFF. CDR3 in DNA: TGTGCCACCAGCAAAGGGACTAGCAGGTATGAGCAGTTCTTC.

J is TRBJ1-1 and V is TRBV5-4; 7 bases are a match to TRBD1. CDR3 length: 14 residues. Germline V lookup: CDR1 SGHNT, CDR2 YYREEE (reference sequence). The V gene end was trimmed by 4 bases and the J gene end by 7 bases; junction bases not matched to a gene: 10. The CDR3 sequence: CASSPQGRVYEAFF. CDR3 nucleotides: TGTGCCAGCAGCCCACAGGGGCGGGTCTATGAAGCTTTCTTT.

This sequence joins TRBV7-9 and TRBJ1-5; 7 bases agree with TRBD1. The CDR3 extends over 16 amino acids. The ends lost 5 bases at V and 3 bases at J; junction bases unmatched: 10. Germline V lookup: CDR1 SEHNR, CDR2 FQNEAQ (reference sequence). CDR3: CASSGPGTDDNQPQHF. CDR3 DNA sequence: TGTGCCAGCAGCGGACCCGGGACAGATGACAATCAGCCCCAGCATTTT.

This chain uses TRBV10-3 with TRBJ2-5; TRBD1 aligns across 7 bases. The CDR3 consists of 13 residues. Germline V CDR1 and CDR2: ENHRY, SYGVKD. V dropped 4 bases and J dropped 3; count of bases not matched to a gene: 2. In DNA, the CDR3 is TGTGCCATCAGTGGACAGGGAAAAGAGACCCAGTACTTC. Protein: CAISGQGKETQYF.